The rows below give T cell receptor beta chains drawn from one sample of a study of Graves' ophthalmopathy and Graves' hyperthyroidism. TCRdb fed the multiplex PCR reads into MiXCR, producing one record per CDR3 protein. The sample gives 350,000 to 450,000 distinct CDR3 sequences, under 25% of which show up once; under 3% is in the top ten. The specimen sequenced was peripheral blood. The receptor set was obtained from a woman aged 18-29 years with stable Graves' hyperthyroidism. CDR3s include the opening cysteine and the closing phenylalanine or tryptophan. The order of the fields is CDR3 DNA, CDR3 protein, clone size, V gene, D gene, J gene. A D gene is named only where the DNA matches it firmly. For some rows the clone size is stated as once, few or many, or as a class when expanded; others skip it.

DNA: TGTGCCAGCAGTGAACCAGGGTACGGCGCTGGAAACACCATATATTTT
CDR3: CASSEPGYGAGNTIYF
size: many
V: TRBV6-1
D: .
J: TRBJ1-3

DNA: TGTGCCAGCAGCGACCAGTTACGGGGCGGCACTGAAGCTTTCTTT
CDR3: CASSDQLRGGTEAFF
size: many
V: TRBV9
D: .
J: TRBJ1-1

DNA: TGTGCCGGCAGTCCCGGACAGACCTACGAGCTGTACTTC
CDR3: CAGSPGQTYELYF
size: .
V: TRBV6-1
D: .
J: TRBJ2-7

DNA: TGTGCCAGCAGCCGCGGACTAGCGGGACTCGAGCAGTACTTC
CDR3: CASSRGLAGLEQYF
size: many
V: TRBV5-5
D: TRBD2
J: TRBJ2-7

DNA: TGTGCCACCTTGAGGGGTAGCGCGAACACCGGGGAGCTGTTTTTT
CDR3: CATLRGSANTGELFF
size: many
V: TRBV6-2/TRBV6-3
D: .
J: TRBJ2-2

DNA: TGTGCCAGCAGCTATCGGACGGGCCCGAACACTGAAGCTTTCTTT
CDR3: CASSYRTGPNTEAFF
size: .
V: TRBV7-8
D: .
J: TRBJ1-1

DNA: TGTGCCAGCTCTCCAGGGTTCCACTATGGCTACACCTTC
CDR3: CASSPGFHYGYTF
size: .
V: TRBV18
D: .
J: TRBJ1-2

DNA: TGTGCCAGCAGAGGGGACCGAGAGACCCAGTACTTC
CDR3: CASRGDRETQYF
size: many
V: TRBV6-2/TRBV6-3
D: .
J: TRBJ2-5

DNA: TGTGCCAGCAGTTTACACCAGGAATTGGTAGGTTACGAGCAGTACTTC
CDR3: CASSLHQELVGYEQYF
size: .
V: TRBV12-3/TRBV12-4
D: .
J: TRBJ2-7

DNA: TGTGCCAGCAGCACCACAGGCTATGGCTACACCTTC
CDR3: CASSTTGYGYTF
size: many
V: TRBV6-5
D: .
J: TRBJ1-2

DNA: TGCAGTGCTAGGCCCCTAGCGGGATACGAGCAGTACTTC
CDR3: CSARPLAGYEQYF
size: many
V: TRBV20-1
D: TRBD2
J: TRBJ2-7

DNA: TGTGCCAGCAGTTTAGGGGCCGGGGGGGGAGGCTACGAGCAGTACTTC
CDR3: CASSLGAGGGGYEQYF
size: many
V: TRBV28
D: TRBD2
J: TRBJ2-7

DNA: TGTGCCAGCAGTTCGGACGGTCGTGGTGGCTACACCTTC
CDR3: CASSSDGRGGYTF
size: .
V: TRBV12-3/TRBV12-4
D: .
J: TRBJ1-2

DNA: TGCGCCAGCAGCTCAGGGGCGGGCACTGAAGCTTTCTTT
CDR3: CASSSGAGTEAFF
size: many
V: TRBV5-1
D: .
J: TRBJ1-1

DNA: TGTGCCAGCAGTTACGGAGGTATATCTGAAGCTTTCTTT
CDR3: CASSYGGISEAFF
size: .
V: TRBV6-2/TRBV6-3
D: .
J: TRBJ1-1

DNA: TGTGCCTGGAGTCCAACAGGGACTGGCTACACCTTC
CDR3: CAWSPTGTGYTF
size: few
V: TRBV30
D: .
J: TRBJ1-2

DNA: TGTGCCAGCAGTACCCGACCCTGGAATGGCTACACCTTC
CDR3: CASSTRPWNGYTF
size: .
V: TRBV6-5
D: .
J: TRBJ1-2

DNA: TGTGCCAGCAGTTACTCGGGTCCGGAGGGGAGGATATACTTC
CDR3: CASSYSGPEGRIYF
size: .
V: TRBV6-5
D: .
J: TRBJ2-7

DNA: TGTGCCAGCAGTTCCCGGAGATACGAGCAGTACTTC
CDR3: CASSSRRYEQYF
size: many
V: TRBV12-3/TRBV12-4
D: .
J: TRBJ2-7

DNA: TGCAGTGCCAGACTAGCGGGAGGGAAAGTAACCTACGAGCAGTACTTC
CDR3: CSARLAGGKVTYEQYF
size: many
V: TRBV20-1
D: TRBD2
J: TRBJ2-7

DNA: TGTGCCAGCAGCTCTCGACTAGCGGGAGGATCTGGGGCCAACGTCCTGACTTTC
CDR3: CASSSRLAGGSGANVLTF
size: many
V: TRBV9
D: TRBD2
J: TRBJ2-6

DNA: TGTGCCAGCAGTGACGGTAGCACAGATACGCAGTATTTT
CDR3: CASSDGSTDTQYF
size: .
V: TRBV4-2
D: .
J: TRBJ2-3

DNA: TGTGCCAGCAGCCTAGGCAGGGGGCCCCCCACTGTGGACGAGCAGTACTTC
CDR3: CASSLGRGPPTVDEQYF
size: many
V: TRBV11-1
D: TRBD1
J: TRBJ2-7

DNA: TGCAGCGTTGAACCCCAGGGAAAGAAGGCCCAGTACTTC
CDR3: CSVEPQGKKAQYF
size: many
V: TRBV29-1
D: .
J: TRBJ2-5

DNA: TGTGCCAGCAGCTCGACAGGGGAGGCCGGGGAGCTGTTTTTT
CDR3: CASSSTGEAGELFF
size: few
V: TRBV7-9
D: TRBD1
J: TRBJ2-2

DNA: TGCGCCAGCAGCCCAGGACAGCCCAGTCGCACGATGCACACTGAAGCTTTCTTT
CDR3: CASSPGQPSRTMHTEAFF
size: many
V: TRBV5-1
D: .
J: TRBJ1-1

DNA: TGTGCCAGCAGTTTGCGGGGGCGCCCCGGTCAGCCCCAGCATTTT
CDR3: CASSLRGRPGQPQHF
size: .
V: TRBV6-2/TRBV6-3
D: .
J: TRBJ1-5

DNA: TGTGCCAGCAGCACACAGGAGAATGGCTACACCTTC
CDR3: CASSTQENGYTF
size: many
V: TRBV9
D: .
J: TRBJ1-2

DNA: TGTGCCAGCAGTGACTCGTCGATTTGGAACACTGAAGCTTCCTTT
CDR3: CASSDSSIWNTEASF
size: many
V: TRBV6-4
D: .
J: TRBJ1-1

DNA: TGTGCCAGCAGCTTTTCGGGACAGGGGAGAACTGAAGCTTTCTTT
CDR3: CASSFSGQGRTEAFF
size: many
V: TRBV7-6
D: TRBD1
J: TRBJ1-1

DNA: TGTGCCAGCAGTGAACCAAACAGGGGGGCCGGATTGCAGTACTTC
CDR3: CASSEPNRGAGLQYF
size: .
V: TRBV6-1
D: TRBD1
J: TRBJ2-5

DNA: TGTGCCGGGGCAGGGTCTGGAAACACCATATATTTT
CDR3: CAGAGSGNTIYF
size: many
V: TRBV30
D: .
J: TRBJ1-3

DNA: TGTGCCAGCAGTTTATTAGGGGTCCAAGAGACCCAGTACTTC
CDR3: CASSLLGVQETQYF
size: .
V: TRBV28
D: .
J: TRBJ2-5

DNA: TGCGCCAGCAGCCAAGAGTCTTCTTCCCGCGAGCAGTACTTC
CDR3: CASSQESSSREQYF
size: many
V: TRBV4-1
D: .
J: TRBJ2-7

DNA: TGTGCTAGTGCAACTAGCGGGGCGGAGACCCAGTACTTC
CDR3: CASATSGAETQYF
size: many
V: TRBV12-5
D: TRBD2
J: TRBJ2-5

DNA: TGTGCCTGGAGTGTATCCCTGAAAAACACCATATATTTT
CDR3: CAWSVSLKNTIYF
size: many
V: TRBV30
D: .
J: TRBJ1-3

DNA: TGCGCCGGCAGCCACTCTGTTTCGGGATGGGAGACCCAGTACTTC
CDR3: CAGSHSVSGWETQYF
size: .
V: TRBV4-1
D: .
J: TRBJ2-5

DNA: TGCAGTGCCATACAGGGTAGGACCCAGTACTTC
CDR3: CSAIQGRTQYF
size: many
V: TRBV20-1
D: .
J: TRBJ2-5